Shown below are 24 T cell receptor beta chains from a single sample sequenced in a study of CD8+ T cells in alopecia areata. Sample treatment: oral pan-JAK inhibitor, 5-10 mg twice daily. After isolation, RNA underwent reverse transcription to generate cDNA as the sequencing template. Measured with immunoSEQ multiplex PCR; TCRdb has only the in-frame clones, and not every one. The sample has about 250,000 clones, roughly 60% seen once; the top ten hold about 0.88%. Sequenced here: CD4+ T cells sorted from blood, sampled at approximately week 52, from a patient treated with tofacitinib. These receptors were taken from a human donor with alopecia areata.

The gene calls are TRBV7-3 and TRBJ2-1; D gene unclear. The CDR3 loop spans 15 amino acids. CDR1 is SGHTA and CDR2 is FQGTGA in the germline V gene. Trimming stripped 1 base from V and 2 bases from J, with 9 bases between. Here the CDR3 DNA reads TGTGCCAGCAGCTTAAGTACGGAGCCCTACAATGAGCAGTTCTTC. Its protein is CASSLSTEPYNEQFF.

This clone occurred a few times. This CDR3 is also generated by other DNA sequences in the sample. This sequence joins TRBV6-6 and TRBJ1-1, with D unclear. The germline CDR1 and CDR2 sequences are MNHNY and SVGAGI (reference sequence). The CDR3 contains 12 residues. Trimming shortened V by 8 bases and J by 2 bases, and 9 bases separated the two germline ends. CDR3 nucleotides: TGTGCCAGCGCCACCGGTAACACTGAAGCTTTCTTT. Translation gives CASATGNTEAFF.

The chain uses TRBV30 and TRBJ1-2; unclear D gene. Germline CDR1 reads GTSNPN; CDR2 reads SVGIG (reference sequence). V lost 3 bases, J lost 6 bases, and 14 bases lay in between. The CDR3 spans 13 residues. The CDR3 sequence: CAWSASLGHGYTF. Here the CDR3 DNA reads TGTGCCTGGAGCGCCAGCCTCGGTCATGGCTACACCTTC.

In this sample, this clone turned up a few times. The rearrangement joins TRBV29-1 to TRBJ2-5; 8 bases are shared with TRBD2. Germline V gives CDR1 SQVTM, CDR2 ANQGSEA. CDR3 length equals 14 residues. The ends lost 2 bases at V and 5 bases at J; junction bases unmatched: 7. The CDR3 DNA reads TGCAGCGTTGAAAGCGGGGGAGTATGGGAGACCCAGTACTTC. It encodes CSVESGGVWETQYF.

J is TRBJ1-2 and V is TRBV30; no firm D call. V shed 4 bases and J shed 2 bases, with 5 bases lying between them. The CDR3 runs to 11 residues. The germline CDR1 and CDR2 sequences are GTSNPN and SVGIG (reference sequence). DNA of the CDR3: TGTGCCTGGAACACCAACTATGGCTACACCTTC. It specifies CAWNTNYGYTF.

The sample holds a few counts of this clone. The chain is built from TRBV4-2 and TRBJ1-6; 7 bases align to TRBD1. V dropped 4 bases and J dropped 9; count of bases not matched to a gene: 9. The CDR3 consists of 15 residues. Looked up from germline, CDR1 is LGHNA and CDR2 is YNFKEQ. The CDR3: CASSPAFQGGSPLHF. Here the CDR3 DNA reads TGTGCCAGCAGCCCCGCCTTTCAGGGGGGTTCACCCCTCCACTTT.

The rearrangement links TRBV5-1 to TRBJ1-5; D gene ambiguous. The CDR3 loop spans 13 amino acids. Germline V gives CDR1 SGHRS, CDR2 YFSETQ. The V gene lost 3 bases and the J gene lost 4 bases, with 8 bases spanning the gap. The CDR3 DNA reads TGCGCCAGCAGCTCGGAACCGAATCAGCCCCAGCATTTT. It specifies CASSSEPNQPQHF. Full variable domain (missing parts from reference TRBV5-1 and TRBJ1-5): KAGVTQTPRYLIKTRGQQVTLSCSPISGHRSVSWYQQTPGQGLQFLFEYFSETQRNKGNFPGRFSGRQFSNSRSEMNVSTLELGDSALYLCASSSEPNQPQHFGDGTRLSIL.

The chain links TRBV19 to TRBJ1-2; no definite D call. V was pared by 3 bases and J by 3 bases, with 5 bases between. CDR1 is LNHDA and CDR2 is SQIVND in the germline V gene (reference sequence). The CDR3 is 12 amino acids. As DNA, the CDR3 is TGTGCCAGTAGTATGTATGACTATGGCTACACCTTC. Amino acids: CASSMYDYGYTF. Full variable domain (missing parts from reference TRBV19 and TRBJ1-2): DGGITQSPKYLFRKEGQNVTLSCEQNLNHDAMYWYRQDPGQGLRLIYYSQIVNDFQKGDIAEGYSVSREKKESFPLTVTSAQKNPTAFYLCASSMYDYGYTFGSGTRLTVV.

The chain joins TRBV30 to TRBJ2-5; no definite D call. CDR3 length: 14 residues. Trimming removed 8 bases from V and 5 bases from J, with 21 bases in between. In germline, CDR1 is GTSNPN, CDR2 SVGIG (reference sequence). Here the CDR3 reads CAQSGDGRWETQYF. CDR3 DNA: TGTGCCCAATCTGGCGATGGGCGTTGGGAGACCCAGTACTTC.

This chain links TRBV7-2 with TRBJ2-5; the D gene is possibly TRBD1 (5 bases). The CDR3 contains 13 residues. V was cut by 1 base and J by 3 bases, with 6 bases left in between. Per the germline V gene, CDR1 is SGHTA and CDR2 is FQGNSA. CDR3 sequence: CASSLVREETQYF. The CDR3 DNA sequence: TGTGCCAGCAGCTTAGTCAGGGAAGAGACCCAGTACTTC.

This chain joins TRBV6-5 and TRBJ2-5; tentative D call: TRBD2 (6 bases). CDR1 and CDR2 from the germline V gene are MNHEY and SVGAGI. CDR3 length equals 13 residues. V was trimmed by 8 bases and J by 2 bases, leaving 12 bases between them. In DNA, the CDR3 is TGTGCCAGCTCCCCGCGGGAACAAGAGACCCAGTACTTC. Translating gives CASSPREQETQYF.

The V call is TRBV7-9, the J call TRBJ1-6; D possibly corresponds to TRBD1 (5 bases). Trimming removed 5 bases from V and 6 bases from J, with 20 bases in between. This CDR3 spans 17 amino acids. Germline-derived CDR1 and CDR2 are SEHNR and FQNEAQ (reference sequence). CDR3 DNA sequence: TGTGCCAGCAGCGGATCCGGGACTTCCATTGGTAATTCACCCCTCCACTTT. Translating gives CASSGSGTSIGNSPLHF.

The V call is TRBV6-5, the J call TRBJ2-3, with D uncertain. Trimming took 6 bases from V and 2 from J, leaving 12 bases between them. The CDR3 has 14 residues. Per germline, CDR1 MNHEY and CDR2 SVGAGI. CDR3 sequence: CASRPGPFTDTQYF. The CDR3 DNA reads as TGTGCCAGCAGGCCAGGCCCTTTCACAGATACGCAGTATTTT.

The chain is built from TRBV15 and TRBJ2-2; a weak D match, TRBD1 (5 bases). Trimming stripped 8 bases from V and 1 base from J, with 14 bases between. Germline V gene lookup returns CDR1 LNHNV and CDR2 YYDKDF (reference sequence). This CDR3 is 15 amino acids long. The CDR3 sequence is CATRWGLLNTGELFF. Written as DNA, the CDR3 is TGTGCCACCCGCTGGGGCCTACTGAACACCGGGGAGCTGTTTTTT.

The gene calls are TRBV29-1 and TRBJ2-7; D is unresolved. V dropped 2 bases and J dropped 3 bases, with 5 bases sitting between them. This CDR3 region has 11 residues. The germline gives CDR1 SQVTM, CDR2 ANQGSEA. The CDR3 DNA reads TGCAGCGTTGAAAATGACTACGAGCAGTACTTC. Its protein product is CSVENDYEQYF.

This clone was detected a few times. This rearrangement joins TRBV5-1 to TRBJ2-5, with a possible D match to TRBD2 (5 bases). CDR1 and CDR2 from the germline V gene are SGHRS and YFSETQ. V shed 1 base and J shed 4 bases, with 11 bases lying between them. This CDR3 has 14 amino acids. CDR3 sequence: CASSLLGSGETQYF. In DNA form, the CDR3 reads TGCGCCAGCAGCTTGTTGGGAAGCGGAGAGACCCAGTACTTC.

Points on this clone: One junction end disagrees with the germline gene, perhaps due to a read error. This CDR3 reads CASSFGQNYHEQFF. In DNA form, the CDR3 reads TGTGCCAGCAGCTTCGGCCAGAACTACCATGAGCAGTTCTTC. This sequence joins TRBV5-6 and TRBJ2-1; no clear D. The V gene's germline CDR1 is SGHDT and CDR2 YYEEEE. The CDR3 runs 14 residues.

This clone was observed a few times. The J gene is TRBJ2-1, the V gene TRBV7-2; no firm D call. V gave up 2 bases and J gave up 6 bases, with 8 bases separating them. Germline V gene lookup returns CDR1 SGHTA and CDR2 FQGNSA. The CDR3 covers 13 residues. CDR3 sequence: CASSLRLLNEQFF. In DNA form, the CDR3 reads TGTGCCAGCAGCTTACGACTCCTCAATGAGCAGTTCTTC.

The chain recombines TRBV18 with TRBJ2-5; D unresolved. Deletions cut 5 bases from V and 2 bases from J, with 9 bases between. CDR3 length equals 13 residues. Germline CDR1 reads KGHSH; CDR2 reads LQKENI. CDR3: CASSSGLQETQYF. Written as DNA, the CDR3 is TGTGCCAGCTCATCCGGGCTACAAGAGACCCAGTACTTC. Filled out from reference TRBV18 and TRBJ2-5, the complete variable domain reads NAGVMQNPRHLVRRRGQEARLRCSPMKGHSHVYWYRQLPEEGLKFMVYLQKENIIDESGMPKERFSAEFPKEGPSILRIQQVVRGDSAAYFCASSSGLQETQYFGPGTRLLVL.

The chain links TRBV7-9 to TRBJ2-3, with 7 bases lining up with TRBD2. Unmatched junction bases numbered 6, after V lost 5 bases and J lost 4 bases. CDR1 SEHNR and CDR2 FQNEAQ come from the germline V gene (reference sequence). The CDR3 has 14 amino acids. The CDR3: CASSEGLVADTQYF. CDR3 bases: TGTGCCAGCAGCGAAGGACTAGTAGCAGATACGCAGTATTTT.

This clone appeared a single time. V is TRBV27 and J is TRBJ2-4, with TRBD2 matching 7 bases. This CDR3 contains 13 residues. V shed 5 bases and J 10 bases; nucleotides not matched to a gene: 8. Germline loops: CDR1 MNHEY, CDR2 SMNVEV (reference sequence). CDR3 nucleotides: TGTGCCAGCAGTCCGACTAGCTTGCGGATTCAGTACTTC. Encoded protein: CASSPTSLRIQYF.

This clone was seen once. The chain uses TRBV30 and TRBJ2-7; no reliable D call. Germline V gene sequence: CDR1 GTSNPN, CDR2 SVGIG (reference sequence). V was trimmed by 4 bases and J by 5 bases, leaving 18 bases between them. CDR3 length: 14 residues. The CDR3 here is CAWTGQRNSDEQYF. The CDR3 DNA sequence: TGTGCCTGGACCGGGCAGAGGAATTCCGACGAGCAGTACTTC.

V and J are TRBV9 and TRBJ2-2; D unresolved. The length of the CDR3 is 12 residues. Per germline, CDR1 SGDLS and CDR2 YYNGEE. The ends were cut back, 4 bases at V and 3 bases at J, with 4 bases in the middle. The CDR3 is CASSRDTGELFF. The CDR3, as DNA: TGTGCCAGCAGCCGCGACACCGGGGAGCTGTTTTTT.

This clone was seen more than once but under ten times. The genes are TRBV21-1 and TRBJ2-7; the table's D call of TRBD1 was not tested on the DNA. TRBV21-1 counts as a pseudogene. The CDR3 extends over 14 amino acids. In DNA, the CDR3 is TGTGCCAGCAGCAAAGACAGGGTAAAGAACGAGCAGTACTTC. Its protein product is CASSKDRVKNEQYF.